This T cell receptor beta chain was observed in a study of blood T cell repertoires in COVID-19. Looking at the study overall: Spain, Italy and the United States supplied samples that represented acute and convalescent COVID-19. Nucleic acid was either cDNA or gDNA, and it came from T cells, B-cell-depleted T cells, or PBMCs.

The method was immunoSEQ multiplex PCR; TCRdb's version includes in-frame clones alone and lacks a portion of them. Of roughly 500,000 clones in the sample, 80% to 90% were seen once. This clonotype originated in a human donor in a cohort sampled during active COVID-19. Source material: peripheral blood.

For the CDR3, the DNA is TGTGCCATCAGCCAGGAGGGCGGGAACACTGAAGCTTTCTTT. It codes for CAISQEGGNTEAFF. V usage is TRBV10-3 and J usage is TRBJ1-1; no definite D call. Trimming took 6 bases from V and 1 from J, leaving 12 bases between them. The CDR3 loop spans 14 amino acids. Germline lookup yields CDR1 ENHRY and CDR2 SYGVKD.